One TCR beta chain is described in this entry. Its target is unknown. The data belong to a study of cytomegalovirus exposure and HLA in healthy donors. Study-wide results and caveats: Reports credit the classifier with highly specific, highly sensitive diagnosis of cytomegalovirus status. A later analysis reportedly found fewer N-insertions in an Asian-associated ancestry cluster than the approximately 670-donor mean.

CDR1 is LNHDA, CDR2 SQIVND, per germline (reference sequence). Trimming took 10 bases from V and 2 from J; bases not matched to a gene: 7. The CDR3 totals 14 residues. Primers: 60 Vbeta forward and 13 Jbeta reverse. Here immunoSEQ multiplex PCR was the method, and the copy in TCRdb shows in-frame clones only, minus some. The sample has roughly 190,000 clones, about 87% seen once. The genes are TRBV19 and TRBJ2-2; 7 bases map to TRBD1. This sequence was found in a woman aged 18-29 years in good health and CMV-seronegative. The sequencing sample was made of PBMCs. CDR3 region: CATTTGVNTGELFF. As DNA, the CDR3 is TGTGCCACAACAACAGGGGTCAACACCGGGGAGCTGTTTTTT.